This T cell receptor beta chain was captured in a study of T cell repertoires in cytomegalovirus infection (dated by TCRdb to between 2019 and 2020). Background for the entire study: The HLA type of each donor mattered for the analysis, because public TCR beta signatures pointed to carriage of CMV infection along with the matching HLA type. Results the study describes overall, beyond this receptor: The ex vivo response was dominated by HLA-C-restricted CMV-specific TCR beta clonotypes, which also provided the single most frequent clonotype in two of eight donors. In both this cohort and an independent cohort of some 380 donors, the cumulative frequency of public TCR beta family members distinguished carriers of CMV infection plus the relevant HLA type.

Ends trimmed: V by 5 bases, J by 10 bases; bases unmatched to a gene: 8. The germline V gene provides CDR1 SGHTA and CDR2 FQGNSA. The CDR3, cysteine through phenylalanine, is 13 amino acids long. CDR3 DNA is the only sequence kept; it has 39 bases, read in frame from the first base. The reads were generated on an Illumina HiSeq 1500. TCRdb took the public reads, trimmed them with fastp at Q25, ran MiXCR for clone calling and kept in-frame beta chains. Every entry covers one CDR3 protein and lists the most common genes and DNA from its rows. A total of 740,000 or so distinct CDR3 sequences appear in this sample, roughly 36% of them only once. The top ten clones comprise under 3.5% of the sample. Ten or more counts support this clonotype. Its antigen target is currently unknown. No base quality information exists; no much larger clone differs at one position.

The rearrangement combines TRBV7-2 with TRBJ1-5; TRBD1 lines up with 7 middle nucleotides. Sequences were obtained from PBMCs. The sequence derives from a human donor in good health (CMV status not recorded). Some clones in this sample may be carry-over from other donors' samples. CDR3 region: CASSRDREFPQHF. The sequenced DNA: TGTGCCAGCAGCCGTGACAGGGAATTTCCCCAGCATTTT.